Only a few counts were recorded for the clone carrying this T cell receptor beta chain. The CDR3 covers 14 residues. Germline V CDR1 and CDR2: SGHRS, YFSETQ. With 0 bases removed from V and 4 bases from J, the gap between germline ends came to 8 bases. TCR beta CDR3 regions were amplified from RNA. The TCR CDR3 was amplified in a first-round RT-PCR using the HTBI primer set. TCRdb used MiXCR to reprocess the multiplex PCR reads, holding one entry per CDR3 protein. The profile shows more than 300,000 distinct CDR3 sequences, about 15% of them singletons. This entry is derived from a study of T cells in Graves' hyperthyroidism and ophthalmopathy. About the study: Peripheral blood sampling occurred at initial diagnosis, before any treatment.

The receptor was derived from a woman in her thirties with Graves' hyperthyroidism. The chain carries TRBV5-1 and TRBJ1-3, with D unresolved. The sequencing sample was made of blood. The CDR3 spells CASSLEEGGNTIYF. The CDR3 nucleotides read TGCGCCAGCAGCTTGGAAGAGGGAGGAAACACCATATATTTT.